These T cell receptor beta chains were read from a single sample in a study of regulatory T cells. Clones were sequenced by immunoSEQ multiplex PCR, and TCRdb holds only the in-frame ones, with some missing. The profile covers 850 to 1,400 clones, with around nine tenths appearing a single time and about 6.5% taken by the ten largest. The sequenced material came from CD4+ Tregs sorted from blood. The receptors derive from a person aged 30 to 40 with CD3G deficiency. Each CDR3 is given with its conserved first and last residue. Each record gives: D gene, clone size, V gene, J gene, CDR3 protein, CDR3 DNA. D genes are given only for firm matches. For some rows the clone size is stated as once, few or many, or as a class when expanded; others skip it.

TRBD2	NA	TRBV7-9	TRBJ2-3	CASSGGRLPRSTDTQYF	TGTGCCAGCAGCGGCGGGAGGCTGCCTAGAAGCACAGATACGCAGTATTTT
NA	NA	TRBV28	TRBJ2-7	CASSSPSDGFEQYF	TGTGCCAGCAGTTCGCCTTCCGACGGATTCGAGCAGTACTTC
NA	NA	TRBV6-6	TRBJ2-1	CASSQNGGLQFF	TGTGCCAGCAGTCAAAACGGGGGCCTGCAGTTCTTC
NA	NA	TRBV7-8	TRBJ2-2	CASSSGPILLNTGELFF	TGTGCCAGCAGCTCCGGCCCAATACTCTTGAACACCGGGGAGCTGTTTTTT
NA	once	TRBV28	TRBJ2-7	CASSLIVTADLGQRGEQYF	TGTGCCAGCAGTTTAATCGTCACCGCCGACCTCGGACAGCGGGGCGAGCAGTACTTC
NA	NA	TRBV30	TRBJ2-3	CAWSVKAVLTDTQYF	TGTGCCTGGAGTGTAAAGGCGGTTCTCACAGATACGCAGTATTTT
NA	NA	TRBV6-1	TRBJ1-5	CASSEIDYQPQHF	TGTGCCAGCAGTGAAATTGACTATCAGCCCCAGCATTTT
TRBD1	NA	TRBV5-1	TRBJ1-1	CASSSGTGAMNTEAFF	TGCGCCAGCAGTTCCGGGACAGGGGCCATGAACACTGAAGCTTTCTTT
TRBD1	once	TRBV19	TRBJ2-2	CASSSLTGAGELFF	TGTGCCAGTAGTAGCCTGACAGGGGCCGGGGAGCTGTTTTTT
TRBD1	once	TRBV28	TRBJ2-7	CASSLQDRAYEQYF	TGTGCCAGCAGTTTGCAGGACAGGGCCTACGAGCAGTACTTC
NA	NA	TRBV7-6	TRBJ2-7	CASSLLRGGEQYF	TGTGCCAGCAGCTTACTACGTGGGGGCGAGCAGTACTTC
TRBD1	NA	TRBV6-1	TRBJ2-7	CASSTLGQGLHEQYF	TGTGCCAGCAGTACCCTAGGACAGGGGTTGCACGAGCAGTACTTC
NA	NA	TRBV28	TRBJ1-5	CASSFRRTQPQHF	TGTGCCAGCAGTTTTAGGAGGACTCAGCCCCAGCATTTT
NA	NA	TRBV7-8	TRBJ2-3	CASSLGGSADTQYF	TGTGCCAGCAGCTTAGGTGGGAGCGCAGATACGCAGTATTTT
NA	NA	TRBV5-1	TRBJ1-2	CASRLETVGGYTF	TGCGCCAGCAGATTGGAGACTGTAGGGGGCTACACCTTC
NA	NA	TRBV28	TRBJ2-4	CASSRANSNIQYF	TGTGCCAGCAGTAGGGCTAATAGCAACATTCAGTACTTC
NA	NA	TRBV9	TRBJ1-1	CASSVDPASEAFF	TGTGCCAGCAGCGTAGACCCAGCAAGTGAAGCTTTCTTT
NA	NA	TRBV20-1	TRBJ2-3	CSAAWGDTQYF	TGCAGTGCAGCCTGGGGAGATACGCAGTATTTT
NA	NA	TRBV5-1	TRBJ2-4	CASSIPGLAKNIQYF	TGCGCCAGCAGCATACCCGGGTTAGCCAAAAACATTCAGTACTTC
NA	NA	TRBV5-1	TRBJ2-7	CASKGTPDNYEQYF	TGCGCCAGCAAGGGGACACCCGATAACTACGAGCAGTACTTC
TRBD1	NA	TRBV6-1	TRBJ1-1	CASSRTGDTEAFF	TGTGCCAGCAGCAGGACAGGGGACACTGAAGCTTTCTTT
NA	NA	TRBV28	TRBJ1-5	CASSPVRGAGFNQPQHF	TGTGCCAGCAGCCCTGTTCGGGGGGCAGGGTTCAATCAGCCCCAGCATTTT
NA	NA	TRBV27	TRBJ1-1	CASRLRDGTNTEAFF	TGTGCCAGCAGGCTACGGGACGGGACGAACACTGAAGCTTTCTTT
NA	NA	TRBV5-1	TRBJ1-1	CASSFTGGFTGSAFF	TGCGCCAGCAGCTTTACCGGGGGCTTTACCGGGAGCGCTTTCTTT
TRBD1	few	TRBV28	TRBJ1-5	CASSHRGYSNQPQHF	TGTGCCAGCAGTCACAGGGGATATAGCAATCAGCCCCAGCATTTT
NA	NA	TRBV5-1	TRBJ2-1	CASSRLMQGSEQFF	TGCGCCAGCAGCCGCCTTATGCAGGGCAGTGAGCAGTTCTTC
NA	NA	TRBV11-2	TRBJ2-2	CASSFSRTGELFF	TGTGCCAGCAGCTTTTCCAGGACCGGGGAGCTGTTTTTT
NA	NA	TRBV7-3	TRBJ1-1	CASSPGGGEAFF	TGTGCCAGCAGCCCCGGGGGGGGTGAAGCTTTCTTT
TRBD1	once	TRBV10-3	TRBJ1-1	CAISEIPGQGTEAFF	TGTGCCATCAGTGAAATTCCGGGACAGGGCACTGAAGCTTTCTTT
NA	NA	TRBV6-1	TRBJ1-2	CASSELGAGYTF	TGTGCCAGCAGTGAACTGGGGGCTGGCTACACCTTC